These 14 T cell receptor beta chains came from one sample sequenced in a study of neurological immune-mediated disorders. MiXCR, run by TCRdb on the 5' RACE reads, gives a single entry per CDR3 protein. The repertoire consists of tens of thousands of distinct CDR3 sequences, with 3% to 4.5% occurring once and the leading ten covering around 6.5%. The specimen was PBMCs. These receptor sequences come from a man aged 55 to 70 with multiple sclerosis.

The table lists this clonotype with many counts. Here the CDR3 reads CSARDLGLAPNNEQFF. Written as DNA, the CDR3 is TGCAGTGCTAGAGATTTAGGACTAGCTCCCAACAATGAGCAGTTCTTC. J is TRBJ2-1 and V is TRBV20-1, with TRBD2 matching over 8 bases. Germline trimming cut 0 bases from V and 5 bases from J; bases unmatched to any gene: 9. CDR1 and CDR2 (germline): DFQATT, SNEGSKA (reference sequence). The CDR3 spans 16 residues.

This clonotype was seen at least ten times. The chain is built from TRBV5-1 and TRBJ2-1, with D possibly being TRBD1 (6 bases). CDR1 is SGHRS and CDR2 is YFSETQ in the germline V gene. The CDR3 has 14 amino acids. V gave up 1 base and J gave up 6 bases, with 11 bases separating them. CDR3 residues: CASSLLVGGNEQFF. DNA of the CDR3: TGCGCCAGCAGCTTGTTGGTAGGGGGCAATGAGCAGTTCTTC.

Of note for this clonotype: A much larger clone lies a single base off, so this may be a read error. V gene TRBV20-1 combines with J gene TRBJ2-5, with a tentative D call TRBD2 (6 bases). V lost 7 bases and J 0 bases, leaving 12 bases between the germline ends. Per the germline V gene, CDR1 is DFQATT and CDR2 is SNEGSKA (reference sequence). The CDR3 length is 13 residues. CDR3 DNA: TGCAGTGATCATTGGGACTACCAAGAGACCCAGTACTTC. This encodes CSDHWDYQETQYF.

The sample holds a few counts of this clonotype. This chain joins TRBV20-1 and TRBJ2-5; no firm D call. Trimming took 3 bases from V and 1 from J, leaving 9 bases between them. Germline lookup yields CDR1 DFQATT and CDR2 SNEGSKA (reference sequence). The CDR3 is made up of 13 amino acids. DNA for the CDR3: TGCAGTGCTAGCGTATTAGGCCAAGAGACCCAGTACTTC. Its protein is CSASVLGQETQYF.

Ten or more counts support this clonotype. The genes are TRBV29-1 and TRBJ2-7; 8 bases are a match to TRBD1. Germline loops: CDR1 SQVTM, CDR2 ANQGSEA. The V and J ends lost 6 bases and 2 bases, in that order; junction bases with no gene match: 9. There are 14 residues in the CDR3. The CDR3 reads CSVAGQGVTYEQYF. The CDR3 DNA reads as TGCAGCGTGGCTGGACAGGGAGTAACCTACGAGCAGTACTTC.

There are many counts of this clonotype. The CDR3 spells CASSGDLGAFF. The DNA for the CDR3 is TGTGCCAGCAGCGGGGACCTGGGGGCTTTCTTT. The chain links TRBV9 to TRBJ1-1, with a weak D call TRBD1 (5 bases). Trimming left V 3 bases short and J 11 bases short, with 11 bases between. The CDR3 totals 11 residues. Germline loops: CDR1 SGDLS, CDR2 YYNGEE.

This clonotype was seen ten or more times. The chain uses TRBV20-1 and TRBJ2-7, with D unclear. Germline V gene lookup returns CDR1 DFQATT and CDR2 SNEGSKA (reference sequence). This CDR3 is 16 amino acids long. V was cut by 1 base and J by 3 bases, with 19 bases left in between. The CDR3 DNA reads TGCAGTGCTAGAGCTCCTGTTGAGAAAATAGACTACGAGCAGTACTTC. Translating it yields CSARAPVEKIDYEQYF.

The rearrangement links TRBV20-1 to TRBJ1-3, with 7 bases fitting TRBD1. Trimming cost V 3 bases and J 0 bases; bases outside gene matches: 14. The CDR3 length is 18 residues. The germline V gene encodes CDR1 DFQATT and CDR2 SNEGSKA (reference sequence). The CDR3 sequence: CSARALPRGPLSGNTIYF. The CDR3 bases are TGCAGTGCTAGGGCTTTGCCGAGGGGGCCCCTCTCTGGAAACACCATATATTTT.

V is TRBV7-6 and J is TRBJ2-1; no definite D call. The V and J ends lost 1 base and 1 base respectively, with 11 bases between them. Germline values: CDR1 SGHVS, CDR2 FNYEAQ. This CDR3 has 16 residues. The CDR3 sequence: CASSLVGGRSYNEQFF. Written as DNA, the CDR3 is TGTGCCAGCAGCTTAGTGGGTGGCAGATCCTACAATGAGCAGTTCTTC. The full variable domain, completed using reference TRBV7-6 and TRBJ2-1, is GAGVSQSPRYKVTKRGQDVALRCDPISGHVSLYWYRQALGQGPEFLTYFNYEAQQDKSGLPNDRFSAERPEGSISTLTIQRTEQRDSAMYRCASSLVGGRSYNEQFFGPGTRLTVL.

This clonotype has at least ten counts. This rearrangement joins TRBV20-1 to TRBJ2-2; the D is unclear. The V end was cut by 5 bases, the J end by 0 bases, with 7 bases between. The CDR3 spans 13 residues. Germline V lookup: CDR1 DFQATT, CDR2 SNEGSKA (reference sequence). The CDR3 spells CSAPDTNTGELFF. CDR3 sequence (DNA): TGCAGTGCTCCGGATACGAACACCGGGGAGCTGTTTTTT.

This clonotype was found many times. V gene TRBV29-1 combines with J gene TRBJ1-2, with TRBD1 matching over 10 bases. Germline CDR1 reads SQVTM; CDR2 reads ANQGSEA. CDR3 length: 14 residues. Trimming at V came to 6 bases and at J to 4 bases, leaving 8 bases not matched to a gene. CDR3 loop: CSVTGTGDPYGYTF. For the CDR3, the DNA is TGCAGCGTAACCGGGACAGGGGATCCCTATGGCTACACCTTC.

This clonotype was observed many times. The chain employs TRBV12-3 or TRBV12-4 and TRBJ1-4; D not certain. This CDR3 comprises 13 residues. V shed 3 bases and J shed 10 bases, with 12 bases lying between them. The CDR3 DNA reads TGTGCCAGCAGTTTGATGAGAACTGGAAAACTGTTTTTT. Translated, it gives CASSLMRTGKLFF.

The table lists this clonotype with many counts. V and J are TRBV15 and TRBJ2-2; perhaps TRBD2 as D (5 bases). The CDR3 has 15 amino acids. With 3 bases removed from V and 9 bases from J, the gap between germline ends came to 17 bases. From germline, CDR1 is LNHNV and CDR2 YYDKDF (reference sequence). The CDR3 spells CATSRARGVARELFF. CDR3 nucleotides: TGTGCCACCAGCAGGGCTCGGGGTGTGGCCCGGGAGCTGTTTTTT.

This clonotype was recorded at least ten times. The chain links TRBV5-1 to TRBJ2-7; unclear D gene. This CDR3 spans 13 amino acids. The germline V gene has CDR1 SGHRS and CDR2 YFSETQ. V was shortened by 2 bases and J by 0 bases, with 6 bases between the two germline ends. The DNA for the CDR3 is TGCGCCAGCAGCTTCGCAGGCTCCTACGAGCAGTACTTC. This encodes CASSFAGSYEQYF.